This T cell receptor (beta chain) was recovered during a study of blood T cell repertoires in COVID-19. About the research overall: Spain, Italy and the United States supplied samples that represented acute and convalescent COVID-19. PBMCs, B-cell-depleted T cells, or T cells were the source of the cDNA or gDNA that made up the material.

For this clone: This specimen includes other DNA sequences encoding the same CDR3.

The CDR3 covers 13 residues. The J segment lost 5 bases and the V segment lost 7 bases, leaving 8 bases of the junction unmatched. Per the germline V gene, CDR1 is SQVTM and CDR2 is ANQGSEA. Per the authors' pipeline: From reference gene primer amplification, estimates of nucleated cell counts were derived. Repertoires were generated with immunoSEQ multiplex PCR, while TCRdb's copy carries only in-frame clones and drops some. V and J calls and clone size are as listed in that table; D and trimming were resolved from the DNA. The sample gives over 250,000 clones, 80% to 90% of which show up once; roughly 11% is in the top ten.

The V call is TRBV29-1, the J call TRBJ1-2, with 9 bases lining up with TRBD1. This sequence was found in a woman in her seventies with acute or convalescent COVID-19. The sequencing input was peripheral blood. The CDR3 region has the DNA TGCAGCGCTGGGACAGGGAGGGAATATGGCTACACCTTC. As protein: CSAGTGREYGYTF. Variable domain in full (rest from reference TRBV29-1 and TRBJ1-2): SAVISQKPSRDICQRGTSLTIQCQVDSQVTMMFWYRQQPGQSLTLIATANQGSEATYESGFVIDKFPISRPNLTFSTLTVSNMSPEDSSIYLCSAGTGREYGYTFGSGTRLTVV.